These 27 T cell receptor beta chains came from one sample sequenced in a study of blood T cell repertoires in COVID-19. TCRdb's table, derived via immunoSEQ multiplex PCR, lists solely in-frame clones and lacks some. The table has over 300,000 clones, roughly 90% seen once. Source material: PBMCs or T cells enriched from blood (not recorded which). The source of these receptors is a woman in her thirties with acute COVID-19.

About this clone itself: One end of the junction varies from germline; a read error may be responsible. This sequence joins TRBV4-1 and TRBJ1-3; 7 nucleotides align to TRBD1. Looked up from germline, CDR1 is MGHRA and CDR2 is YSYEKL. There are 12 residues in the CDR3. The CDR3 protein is CASSQLGQDRIF. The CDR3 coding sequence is TGCGCCAGCAGCCAACTTGGACAGGACCGAATTTTT.

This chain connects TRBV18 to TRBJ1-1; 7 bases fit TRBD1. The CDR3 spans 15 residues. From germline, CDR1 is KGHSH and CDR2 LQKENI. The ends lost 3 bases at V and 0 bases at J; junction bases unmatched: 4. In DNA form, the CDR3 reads TGTGCCAGCTCACCCCCCGGGACAGTGAACACTGAAGCTTTCTTT. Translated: CASSPPGTVNTEAFF.

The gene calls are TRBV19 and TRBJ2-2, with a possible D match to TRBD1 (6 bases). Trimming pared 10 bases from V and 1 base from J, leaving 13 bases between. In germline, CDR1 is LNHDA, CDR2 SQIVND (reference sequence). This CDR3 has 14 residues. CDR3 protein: CAIQTGLNTGELFF. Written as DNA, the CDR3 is TGTGCCATTCAAACAGGGCTGAACACCGGGGAGCTGTTTTTT.

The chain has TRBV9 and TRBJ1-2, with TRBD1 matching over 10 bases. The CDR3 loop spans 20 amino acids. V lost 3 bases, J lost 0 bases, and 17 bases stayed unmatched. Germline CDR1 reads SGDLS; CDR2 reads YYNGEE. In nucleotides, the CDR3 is TGTGCCAGCAGCGCCCGGGACCGTGGACAGGGGGTGGGTGCTAACTATGGCTACACCTTC. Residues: CASSARDRGQGVGANYGYTF.

The CDR3 coding sequence is TGTGCCAGCAGTTTAGATAGCGGGTACAATGAGCAGTTCTTC. It yields the protein CASSLDSGYNEQFF. J is TRBJ2-1 and V is TRBV28; 7 nucleotides align to TRBD2. Germline lookup yields CDR1 MDHEN and CDR2 SYDVKM. The CDR3 runs to 14 residues. Trimming cost V 2 bases and J 4 bases; bases outside gene matches: 2.

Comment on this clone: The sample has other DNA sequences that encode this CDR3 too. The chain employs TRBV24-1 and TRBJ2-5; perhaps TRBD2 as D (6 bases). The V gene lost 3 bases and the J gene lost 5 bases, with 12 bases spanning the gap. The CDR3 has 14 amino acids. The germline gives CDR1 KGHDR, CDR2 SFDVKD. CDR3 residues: CATSDGSGGETQYF. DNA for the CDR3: TGTGCCACCAGTGATGGAAGTGGGGGGGAGACCCAGTACTTC.

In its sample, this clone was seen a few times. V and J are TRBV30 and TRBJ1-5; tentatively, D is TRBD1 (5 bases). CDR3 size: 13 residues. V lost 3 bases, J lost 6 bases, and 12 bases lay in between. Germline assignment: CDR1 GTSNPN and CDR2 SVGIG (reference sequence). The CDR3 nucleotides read TGTGCCTGGAGATCCCGGCAGGGTCAGCCCCAGCATTTT. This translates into CAWRSRQGQPQHF.

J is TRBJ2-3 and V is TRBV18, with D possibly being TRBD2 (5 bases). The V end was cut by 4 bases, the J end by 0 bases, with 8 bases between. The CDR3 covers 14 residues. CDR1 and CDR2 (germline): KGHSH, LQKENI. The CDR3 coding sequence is TGTGCCAGCTCACGTTCGGGGAGCACAGATACGCAGTATTTT. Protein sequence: CASSRSGSTDTQYF.

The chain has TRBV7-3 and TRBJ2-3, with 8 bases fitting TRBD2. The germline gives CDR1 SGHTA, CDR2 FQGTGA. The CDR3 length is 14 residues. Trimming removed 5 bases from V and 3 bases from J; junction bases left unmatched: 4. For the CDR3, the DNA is TGTGCCAGCAGCCGCGGACTAGCTACAGATACGCAGTATTTT. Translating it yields CASSRGLATDTQYF.

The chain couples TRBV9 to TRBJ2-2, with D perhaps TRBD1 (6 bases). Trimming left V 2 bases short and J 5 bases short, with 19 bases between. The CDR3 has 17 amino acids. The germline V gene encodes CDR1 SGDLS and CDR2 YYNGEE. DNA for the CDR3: TGTGCCAGCAGCGTCGTTCCGCGAGGACAGAGTACCGGGGAGCTGTTTTTT. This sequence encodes CASSVVPRGQSTGELFF.

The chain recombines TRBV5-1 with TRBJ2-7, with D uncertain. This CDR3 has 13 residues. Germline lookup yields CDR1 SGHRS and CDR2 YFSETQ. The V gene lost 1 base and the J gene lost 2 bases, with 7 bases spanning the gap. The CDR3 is CASSLQDAYEQYF. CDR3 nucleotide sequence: TGCGCCAGCAGCTTGCAGGATGCCTACGAGCAGTACTTC.

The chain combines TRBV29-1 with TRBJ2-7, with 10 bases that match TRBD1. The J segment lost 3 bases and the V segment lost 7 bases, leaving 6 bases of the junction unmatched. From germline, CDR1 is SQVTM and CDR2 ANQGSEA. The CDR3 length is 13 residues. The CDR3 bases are TGCAGCGCTAATGGACAGGGGGTCTACGAGCAGTACTTC. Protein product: CSANGQGVYEQYF.

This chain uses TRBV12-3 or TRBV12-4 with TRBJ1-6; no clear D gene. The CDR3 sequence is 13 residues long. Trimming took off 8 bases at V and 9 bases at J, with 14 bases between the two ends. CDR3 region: CASQAEGPSPLHF. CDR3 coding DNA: TGTGCCAGCCAAGCGGAGGGCCCTTCACCCCTCCACTTT.

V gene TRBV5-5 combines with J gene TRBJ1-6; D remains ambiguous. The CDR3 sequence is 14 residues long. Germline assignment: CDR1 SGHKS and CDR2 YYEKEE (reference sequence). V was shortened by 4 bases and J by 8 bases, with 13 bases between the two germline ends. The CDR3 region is CASSLWTDYSPLHF. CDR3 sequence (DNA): TGTGCCAGCAGCCTCTGGACGGACTATTCACCCCTCCACTTT.

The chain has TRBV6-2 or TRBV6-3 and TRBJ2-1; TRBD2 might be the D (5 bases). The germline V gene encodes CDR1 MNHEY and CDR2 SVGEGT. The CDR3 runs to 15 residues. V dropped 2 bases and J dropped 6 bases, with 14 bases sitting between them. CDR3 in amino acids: CASSYLLLEPNEQFF. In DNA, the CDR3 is TGTGCCAGCAGTTACCTCTTACTAGAGCCCAATGAGCAGTTCTTC.

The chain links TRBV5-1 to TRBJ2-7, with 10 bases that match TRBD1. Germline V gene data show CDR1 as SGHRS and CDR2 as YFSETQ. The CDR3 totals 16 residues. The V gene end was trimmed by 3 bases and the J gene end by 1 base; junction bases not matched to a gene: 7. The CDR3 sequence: CASSWIQGQGSYEQYF. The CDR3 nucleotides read TGCGCCAGCAGCTGGATCCAGGGACAGGGGTCCTACGAGCAGTACTTC. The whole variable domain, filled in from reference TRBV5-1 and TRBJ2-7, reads KAGVTQTPRYLIKTRGQQVTLSCSPISGHRSVSWYQQTPGQGLQFLFEYFSETQRNKGNFPGRFSGRQFSNSRSEMNVSTLELGDSALYLCASSWIQGQGSYEQYFGPGTRLTVT.

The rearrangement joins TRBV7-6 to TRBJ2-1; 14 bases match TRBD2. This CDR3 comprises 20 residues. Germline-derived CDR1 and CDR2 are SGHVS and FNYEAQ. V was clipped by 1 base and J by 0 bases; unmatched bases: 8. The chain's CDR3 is CASSLGTSGGPISSYNEQFF. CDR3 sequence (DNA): TGTGCCAGCAGCTTAGGGACTAGCGGGGGGCCTATCAGCTCCTACAATGAGCAGTTCTTC.

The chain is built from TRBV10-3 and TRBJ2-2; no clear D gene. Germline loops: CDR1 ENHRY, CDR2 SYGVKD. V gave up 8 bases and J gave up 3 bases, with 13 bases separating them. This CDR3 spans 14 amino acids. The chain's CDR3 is CAISVGPHTGELFF. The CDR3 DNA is TGTGCCATCTCCGTTGGGCCCCACACCGGGGAGCTGTTTTTT.

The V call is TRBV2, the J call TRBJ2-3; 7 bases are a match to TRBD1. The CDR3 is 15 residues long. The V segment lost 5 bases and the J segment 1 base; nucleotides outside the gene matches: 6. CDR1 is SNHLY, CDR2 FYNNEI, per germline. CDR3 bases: TGTGCCAGCAGTCAAAGTGGGACAGGCACAGATACGCAGTATTTT. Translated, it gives CASSQSGTGTDTQYF. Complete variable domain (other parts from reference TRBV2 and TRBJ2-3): EPEVTQTPSHQVTQMGQEVILRCVPISNHLYFYWYRQILGQKVEFLVSFYNNEISEKSEIFDDQFSVERPDGSNFTLKIRSTKLEDSAMYFCASSQSGTGTDTQYFGPGTRLTVL.

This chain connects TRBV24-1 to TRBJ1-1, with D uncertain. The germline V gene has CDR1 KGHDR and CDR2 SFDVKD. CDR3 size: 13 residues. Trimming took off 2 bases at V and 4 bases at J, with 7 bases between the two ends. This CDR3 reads CATSDSPGTEAFF. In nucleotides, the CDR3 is TGTGCCACCAGTGATTCGCCAGGCACTGAAGCTTTCTTT.

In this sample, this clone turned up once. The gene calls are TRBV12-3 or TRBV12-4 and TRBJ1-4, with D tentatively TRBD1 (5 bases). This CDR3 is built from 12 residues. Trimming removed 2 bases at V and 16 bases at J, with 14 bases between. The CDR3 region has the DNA TGTGCCAGCAGTTTAACGGGGACTCACGGGTTTTTT. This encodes CASSLTGTHGFF.

The CDR3 here is CASSIGDRTSYEQYF. In nucleotides, the CDR3 is TGTGCCAGTAGTATAGGGGACAGAACCTCCTACGAGCAGTACTTC. This chain links TRBV19 with TRBJ2-7, with TRBD1 matching 7 bases. The CDR3 runs to 15 residues. The V and J ends lost 1 base and 0 bases, in that order; junction bases with no gene match: 3. Germline CDR1 and CDR2: LNHDA and SQIVND (reference sequence).

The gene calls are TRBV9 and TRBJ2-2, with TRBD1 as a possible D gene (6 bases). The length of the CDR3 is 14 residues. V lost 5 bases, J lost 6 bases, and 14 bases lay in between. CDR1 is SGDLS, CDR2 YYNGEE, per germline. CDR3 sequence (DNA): TGTGCCAGCAGAGGGACACCGATGGCCGGGGAGCTGTTTTTT. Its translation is CASRGTPMAGELFF.

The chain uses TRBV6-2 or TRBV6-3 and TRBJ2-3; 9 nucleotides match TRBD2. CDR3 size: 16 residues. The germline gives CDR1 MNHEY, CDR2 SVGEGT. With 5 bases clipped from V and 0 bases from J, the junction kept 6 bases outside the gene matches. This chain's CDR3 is CASSALGLASTDTQYF. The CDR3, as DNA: TGTGCCAGCAGTGCCCTAGGACTAGCGAGCACAGATACGCAGTATTTT.

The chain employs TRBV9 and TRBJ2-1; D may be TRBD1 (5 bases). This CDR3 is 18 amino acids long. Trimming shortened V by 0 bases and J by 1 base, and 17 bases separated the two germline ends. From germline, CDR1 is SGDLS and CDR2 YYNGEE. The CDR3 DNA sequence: TGTGCCAGCAGCGTAGCTTCCAGGGAATCCCAATCCTACAATGAGCAGTTCTTC. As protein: CASSVASRESQSYNEQFF.

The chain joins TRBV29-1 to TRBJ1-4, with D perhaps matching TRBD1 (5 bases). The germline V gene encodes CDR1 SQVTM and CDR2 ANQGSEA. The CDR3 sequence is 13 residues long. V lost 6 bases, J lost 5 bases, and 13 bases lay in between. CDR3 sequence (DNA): TGCAGCGTGGGGGGAGAAGTAAATGAAAAACTGTTTTTT. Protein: CSVGGEVNEKLFF.

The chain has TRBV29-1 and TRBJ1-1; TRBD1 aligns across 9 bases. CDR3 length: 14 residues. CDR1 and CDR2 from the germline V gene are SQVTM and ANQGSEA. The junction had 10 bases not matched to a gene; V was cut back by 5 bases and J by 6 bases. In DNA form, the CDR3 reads TGCAGCGTTTTGGGGACAGGGTCGTCATCTGAAGCTTTCTTT. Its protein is CSVLGTGSSSEAFF.